This T cell receptor (beta chain) is from a study of cytomegalovirus exposure and HLA in healthy donors. Background on the study: Among the approximately 430 donors who were genotyped, over 70% fell in the genetic ancestry cluster that is associated with self-reported Caucasian donors.

60 Vbeta and 13 Jbeta primers were used in PCR. The repertoire was sequenced with immunoSEQ multiplex PCR; TCRdb's copy has only in-frame clones and lacks some. The table has some 150,000 clones, 70% to 85% seen once. What was sequenced was PBMCs. This clonotype originated in a man aged 30 to 39 in good health and CMV-seropositive.

The CDR3 is CASSGGGADTGELFF. CDR3 bases: TGTGCCAGCAGTGGCGGGGGGGCGGACACCGGGGAGCTGTTTTTT. The chain is built from TRBV28 and TRBJ2-2; TRBD2 aligns across 9 bases. V was pared by 5 bases and J by 3 bases, with 4 bases of the junction left unmatched. This CDR3 region has 15 residues. CDR1 is MDHEN, CDR2 SYDVKM, per germline.